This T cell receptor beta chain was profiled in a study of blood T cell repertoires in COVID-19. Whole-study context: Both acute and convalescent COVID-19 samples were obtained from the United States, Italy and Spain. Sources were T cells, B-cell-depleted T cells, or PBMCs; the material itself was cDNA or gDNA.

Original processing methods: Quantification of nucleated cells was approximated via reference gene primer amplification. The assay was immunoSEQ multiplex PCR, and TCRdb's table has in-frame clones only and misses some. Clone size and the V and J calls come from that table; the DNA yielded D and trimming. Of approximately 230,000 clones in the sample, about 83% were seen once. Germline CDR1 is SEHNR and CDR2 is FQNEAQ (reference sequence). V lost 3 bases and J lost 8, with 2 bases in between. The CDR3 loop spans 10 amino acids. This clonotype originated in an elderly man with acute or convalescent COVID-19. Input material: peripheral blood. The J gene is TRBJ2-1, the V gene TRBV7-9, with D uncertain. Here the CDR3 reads CASSFYEQFF. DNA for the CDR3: TGTGCCAGCAGCTTCTATGAGCAGTTCTTC.